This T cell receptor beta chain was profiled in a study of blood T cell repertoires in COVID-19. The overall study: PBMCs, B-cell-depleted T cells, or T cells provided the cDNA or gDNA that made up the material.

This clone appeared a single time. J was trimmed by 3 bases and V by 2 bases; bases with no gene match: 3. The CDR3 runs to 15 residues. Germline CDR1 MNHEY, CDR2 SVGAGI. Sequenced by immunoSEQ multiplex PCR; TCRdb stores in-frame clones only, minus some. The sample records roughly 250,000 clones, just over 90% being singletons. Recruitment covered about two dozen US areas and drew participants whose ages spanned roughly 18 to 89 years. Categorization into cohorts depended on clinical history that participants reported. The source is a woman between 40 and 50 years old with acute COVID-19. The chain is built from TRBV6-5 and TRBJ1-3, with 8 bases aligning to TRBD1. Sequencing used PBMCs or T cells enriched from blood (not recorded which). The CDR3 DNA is TGTGCCAGCAGTTACGACAGGGGCCGTGGAAACACCATATATTTT. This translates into CASSYDRGRGNTIYF.